Listed below are T cell receptor beta chains from one sample, sequenced in a study of cytomegalovirus exposure and HLA in healthy donors. Data came from immunoSEQ multiplex PCR; TCRdb stores just in-frame clones and leaves some out. The sample contains around 78,000 clones, over 70% of which appear only once. The material sequenced was PBMCs. All receptors derive from a male donor in good health and CMV-seronegative. CDR3s include the opening cysteine and the closing phenylalanine or tryptophan. Fields, in order: clone size, J gene, V gene, CDR3 protein. Rows may omit the clone size; those that give it use once, few, many or a size class.

NA	TRBJ2-3	TRBV7-9	CASSRQGPPTDTQYF
NA	TRBJ2-7	TRBV4-3	CASSQNTRYEQYF
NA	TRBJ1-2	TRBV20-1	CSASFRDLHTF
NA	TRBJ1-2	TRBV4-2	CASSQESGQGYGYTF
few	TRBJ1-5	TRBV4-3	CASSPPRSGTAGPQHF
NA	TRBJ1-5	TRBV27	CASTQGNQPQHF
few	TRBJ2-7	TRBV6-6	CASSATGSDGSYEQYF
NA	TRBJ2-1	TRBV19	CASSIRDRASNEQFF
NA	TRBJ1-2	TRBV30	CAWSVEMGASGYTF
NA	TRBJ2-7	TRBV30	CAWNPIGGEQYF
few	TRBJ1-1	TRBV5-4	CASSWQTGGTEAFF
NA	TRBJ2-5	TRBV29-1	CSVANGGFQETQYF
few	TRBJ2-3	TRBV6-1	CASRRGFHEADTQYF
once	TRBJ1-1	TRBV21-1	CATDLGTGLKTEAFF
NA	TRBJ1-2	TRBV10-3	CAITQDRAYGYTF
NA	TRBJ1-1	TRBV5-1	CASSGTVLRDTEAFF
NA	TRBJ1-2	TRBV5-1	CASSSTGEVVGYTF
NA	TRBJ1-5	TRBV5-1	CASSLGQPNQPQHF
NA	TRBJ2-1	TRBV6-5	CATQREAGEQFF
NA	TRBJ2-5	TRBV7-2	CASSYGTSGRRLGKTQYF
NA	TRBJ1-1	TRBV19	CASSIIPNTEAFF
NA	TRBJ2-2	TRBV4-3	CASSQTPGHNTGELFF
NA	TRBJ2-3	TRBV9	CASSVGLAGERTDTQYF
NA	TRBJ2-7	TRBV28	CASSSGQSYEQYF
NA	TRBJ2-3	TRBV18	CASSPRLASSTDTQYF
NA	TRBJ2-7	TRBV5-1	CASSLERSSYEQYF
NA	TRBJ1-5	TRBV27	CASTPEMTGAYQPQNF
NA	TRBJ2-1	TRBV6-1	CASSEQPSATYNEQFF
once	TRBJ2-1	TRBV9	CASSVELPNEQFF
few	TRBJ2-5	TRBV5-1	CASSLAPGSFGETQYF
NA	TRBJ2-3	TRBV5-1	CASSPGTSGDTQYF
NA	TRBJ1-4	TRBV30	CAWRLSRGYSEKLFF
NA	TRBJ2-3	TRBV9	CASSTGGLATDTQYF
NA	TRBJ2-1	TRBV5-1	CASSLQGTEQFNEQFF
NA	TRBJ2-3	TRBV6-5	CASSYTGTGGLDTQYF
NA	TRBJ1-2	TRBV2	CASRVSHGYTF
NA	TRBJ1-5	TRBV6-5	CASSDRNQPQHF
few	TRBJ1-5	TRBV29-1	CSVETGGGQPQHF
NA	TRBJ2-5	TRBV27	CASSSGTGYQETQYF
NA	TRBJ2-1	TRBV6-1	CASSEGLGGGYNEQFF
NA	TRBJ2-1	TRBV18	CASSPKAGVEGEQFF
NA	TRBJ2-7	TRBV19	CASSIRVSGIHYEQYF
NA	TRBJ2-6	TRBV5-1	CASSLTGSSGANVLTF
NA	TRBJ2-7	TRBV7-2	CASSKAQVSDEQYF
once	TRBJ2-1	TRBV5-1	CASSLATSGNEQFF
NA	TRBJ1-2	TRBV10-3	CAISEAEGGGYPF
NA	TRBJ2-5	TRBV7-2	CASSLTGGKLETQYF
NA	TRBJ2-5	TRBV5-4	CASSWLAGGETQYF
NA	TRBJ2-7	TRBV28	CASSLSGSSYEQYF
NA	TRBJ1-1	TRBV27	CASSLYRTGDAFF
NA	TRBJ1-2	TRBV9	CASTYGRTGEGYTF
NA	TRBJ2-3	TRBV30	CAWNHGLADTDTQYF
NA	TRBJ2-3	TRBV28	CASSSAGTPSDTQYF
NA	TRBJ2-1	TRBV6-5	CASSRSGRAWEQFF
NA	TRBJ2-2	TRBV10-3	CAIRADKTGELFF
NA	TRBJ2-3	TRBV5-1	CASSKRTSGGVDTQYF
NA	TRBJ2-1	TRBV12-5	CASGLQQGQDNEQFF